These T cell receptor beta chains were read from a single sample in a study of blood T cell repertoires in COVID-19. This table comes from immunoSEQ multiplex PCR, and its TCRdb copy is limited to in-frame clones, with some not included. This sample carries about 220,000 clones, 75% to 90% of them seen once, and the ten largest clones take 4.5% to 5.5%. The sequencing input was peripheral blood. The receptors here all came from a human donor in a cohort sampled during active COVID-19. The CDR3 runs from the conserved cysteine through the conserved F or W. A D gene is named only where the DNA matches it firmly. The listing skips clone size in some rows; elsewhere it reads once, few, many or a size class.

CDR3: CASSFHDRGYGYTF
DNA: TGTGCCAGCAGCTTCCACGACAGGGGGTATGGCTACACCTTC
J: TRBJ1-2
length: 14
size: few
V: TRBV5-4
D: TRBD1

CDR3: CSAKREYEQFF
DNA: TGCAGTGCTAAGCGGGAGTATGAGCAGTTCTTC
J: TRBJ2-1
length: 11
size: .
V: TRBV20-1
D: TRBD2

CDR3: CASSLYGASGNTIYF
DNA: TGTGCCAGCAGCTTATACGGAGCCTCTGGAAACACCATATATTTT
J: TRBJ1-3
length: 15
size: .
V: TRBV7-3
D: .

CDR3: CTLDRRTYEQYF
DNA: TGTACTTTAGATCGGAGAACCTACGAGCAGTACTTC
J: TRBJ2-7
length: 12
size: .
V: TRBV28
D: .

CDR3: CASGQGTPNYNEQFF
DNA: TGTGCCAGCGGACAGGGGACACCCAACTACAATGAGCAGTTCTTC
J: TRBJ2-1
length: 15
size: .
V: TRBV28
D: TRBD1

CDR3: CASSSLPDRGDEQYF
DNA: TGTGCCAGCAGTTCCCTCCCCGACAGGGGGGACGAGCAGTACTTC
J: TRBJ2-7
length: 15
size: .
V: TRBV28
D: TRBD1

CDR3: CASSEGQYYEQYF
DNA: TGTGCCAGCAGTGAAGGTCAGTACTACGAGCAGTACTTC
J: TRBJ2-7
length: 13
size: .
V: TRBV6-1
D: .

CDR3: CATSDYKTGGGNYGYTF
DNA: TGTGCCACCAGTGACTATAAGACAGGAGGCGGGAACTATGGCTACACCTTC
J: TRBJ1-2
length: 17
size: .
V: TRBV24-1
D: .

CDR3: CASSLRDRIRGYTF
DNA: TGTGCCAGCAGTTTAAGGGACAGGATAAGGGGCTACACCTTC
J: TRBJ1-2
length: 14
size: .
V: TRBV28
D: TRBD1

CDR3: CASSLRTGEGGYTF
DNA: TGCGCCAGCAGCTTACGGACAGGGGAGGGCGGCTACACCTTC
J: TRBJ1-2
length: 14
size: .
V: TRBV5-1
D: TRBD1

CDR3: CASSSQGLNTEAFF
DNA: TGCGCCAGCAGCTCACAGGGGCTGAACACTGAAGCTTTCTTT
J: TRBJ1-1
length: 14
size: .
V: TRBV5-1
D: TRBD1

CDR3: CASSIYRQGFDQPQHF
DNA: TGTGCCAGTAGTATTTATCGACAGGGATTCGATCAGCCCCAGCATTTT
J: TRBJ1-5
length: 16
size: .
V: TRBV19
D: TRBD1

CDR3: CASSSGKNTEAFF
DNA: TGTGCCAGCAGTTCCGGGAAGAACACTGAAGCTTTCTTT
J: TRBJ1-1
length: 13
size: .
V: TRBV6-5
D: .

CDR3: CASSLGPGRRSEAFF
DNA: TGTGCCAGCAGCTTGGGGCCGGGGAGGCGGTCTGAAGCTTTCTTT
J: TRBJ1-1
length: 15
size: .
V: TRBV5-8
D: .

CDR3: CSASPNLADNNEQYF
DNA: TGCAGTGCTAGTCCTAATTTAGCGGACAATAACGAGCAGTACTTC
J: TRBJ2-7
length: 15
size: .
V: TRBV20-1
D: .

CDR3: CASSVEGHMSTDTQYF
DNA: TGTGCCAGCAGCGTAGAGGGACATATGAGCACAGATACGCAGTATTTT
J: TRBJ2-3
length: 16
size: .
V: TRBV9
D: .

CDR3: CASSWGGQPYGYTF
DNA: TGTGCCAGCAGCTGGGGGGGACAACCCTATGGCTACACCTTC
J: TRBJ1-2
length: 14
size: .
V: TRBV5-6
D: .

CDR3: CASSESLGNQPQHF
DNA: TGTGCCAGCAGTGAATCACTAGGCAATCAGCCCCAGCATTTT
J: TRBJ1-5
length: 14
size: .
V: TRBV25-1
D: .

CDR3: CASSDSRYNSPLHF
DNA: TGCGCCAGCAGTGACTCGCGGTATAATTCACCCCTCCACTTT
J: TRBJ1-6
length: 14
size: .
V: TRBV10-2
D: .

CDR3: CASSGTGGAGTEAFF
DNA: TGTGCCAGCAGCGGGACAGGTGGGGCGGGTACTGAAGCTTTCTTT
J: TRBJ1-1
length: 15
size: .
V: TRBV5-4
D: TRBD1

CDR3: CASSNRYRGGGYTF
DNA: TGTGCCAGCAGCAACCGTTACAGGGGAGGAGGCTACACCTTC
J: TRBJ1-2
length: 14
size: .
V: TRBV9
D: TRBD1

CDR3: CASSEVAGGPNEQFF
DNA: TGCGCCAGCAGTGAAGTGGCGGGAGGGCCGAATGAGCAGTTCTTC
J: TRBJ2-1
length: 15
size: .
V: TRBV5-1
D: TRBD2

CDR3: CASSYSGGRGEQYF
DNA: TGTGCCAGCAGTTACTCCGGCGGGAGGGGCGAGCAGTACTTC
J: TRBJ2-7
length: 14
size: .
V: TRBV6-6
D: TRBD2

CDR3: CASSPLRGTSGTQTQYF
DNA: TGTGCCAGCAGCCCCCTCAGAGGGACTAGCGGGACACAGACCCAGTACTTC
J: TRBJ2-5
length: 17
size: .
V: TRBV3-1/TRBV3-2
D: TRBD2

CDR3: CASRYRGNPYNEQFF
DNA: TGTGCCAGCAGGTACAGGGGGAATCCCTACAATGAGCAGTTCTTC
J: TRBJ2-1
length: 15
size: .
V: TRBV28
D: TRBD1

CDR3: CASSAGGQGVDEQYF
DNA: TGTGCCAGCAGCGCGGGGGGACAGGGGGTCGACGAGCAGTACTTC
J: TRBJ2-7
length: 15
size: .
V: TRBV28
D: TRBD1

CDR3: CAWSQDYSYEQYF
DNA: TGTGCCTGGAGTCAGGACTACTCCTACGAGCAGTACTTC
J: TRBJ2-7
length: 13
size: .
V: TRBV30
D: .

CDR3: CASSGSFHEQYF
DNA: TGTGCCAGCAGCGGGAGTTTTCACGAGCAGTACTTC
J: TRBJ2-7
length: 12
size: .
V: TRBV28
D: .

CDR3: CASSPDRNYGYTF
DNA: TGTGCCAGCTCACCCGACAGAAACTATGGCTACACCTTC
J: TRBJ1-2
length: 13
size: .
V: TRBV18
D: .

CDR3: CASSARQGGNQPQHF
DNA: TGTGCCAGCAGCGCGCGACAGGGGGGCAATCAGCCCCAGCATTTT
J: TRBJ1-5
length: 15
size: .
V: TRBV6-5
D: TRBD1

CDR3: CASGRGSGNTIYF
DNA: TGTGCCAGCGGCAGGGGTTCTGGAAACACCATATATTTT
J: TRBJ1-3
length: 13
size: .
V: TRBV7-2
D: .

CDR3: CASSLGDRAKNIQYF
DNA: TGTGCCAGCAGCCTTGGCGACAGGGCCAAAAACATTCAGTACTTC
J: TRBJ2-4
length: 15
size: .
V: TRBV4-2
D: .

CDR3: CASSLASGDRAFF
DNA: TGCGCCAGCAGCTTGGCCTCGGGGGATCGAGCTTTCTTT
J: TRBJ1-1
length: 13
size: .
V: TRBV5-1
D: .

CDR3: CASSYSGGVVTDTQYF
DNA: TGTGCCAGCAGTTACTCTGGAGGGGTTGTCACAGATACGCAGTATTTT
J: TRBJ2-3
length: 16
size: .
V: TRBV6-5
D: .

CDR3: CASSLGLAGGSHEQYF
DNA: TGTGCCAGCAGCTTAGGACTAGCGGGAGGCTCTCACGAGCAGTACTTC
J: TRBJ2-7
length: 16
size: .
V: TRBV7-9
D: TRBD2

CDR3: CASSLDRGPYNEQFF
DNA: TGCGCCAGCAGCTTAGACAGGGGTCCCTACAATGAGCAGTTCTTC
J: TRBJ2-1
length: 15
size: .
V: TRBV5-1
D: TRBD1

CDR3: CASSITGVAEAFF
DNA: TGTGCCAGCAGTATAACAGGGGTCGCTGAAGCTTTCTTT
J: TRBJ1-1
length: 13
size: .
V: TRBV7-2
D: TRBD1

CDR3: CAGKTGSNYGYTF
DNA: TGTGCCGGCAAAACGGGATCAAACTATGGCTACACCTTC
J: TRBJ1-2
length: 13
size: .
V: TRBV7-2
D: .

CDR3: CASSLEQGYGYTF
DNA: TGTGCCAGCAGCTTAGAACAGGGCTATGGCTACACCTTC
J: TRBJ1-2
length: 13
size: .
V: TRBV7-2
D: .

CDR3: CASSQEQQTYEQYF
DNA: TGTGCCAGCAGCCAAGAGCAACAGACCTACGAGCAGTACTTC
J: TRBJ2-7
length: 14
size: .
V: TRBV3-1/TRBV3-2
D: .

CDR3: CASSPRRWLATMNTEAFF
DNA: TGTGCCAGTAGTCCCCGCCGTTGGTTAGCAACCATGAACACTGAAGCTTTCTTT
J: TRBJ1-1
length: 18
size: .
V: TRBV19
D: .

CDR3: CASSLISRNTGELFF
DNA: TGTGCCAGCAGCTTAATTTCTAGAAACACCGGGGAGCTGTTTTTT
J: TRBJ2-2
length: 15
size: .
V: TRBV7-9
D: .

CDR3: CASSPAGSSSYNSPLHF
DNA: TGTGCCAGCAGCCCCGCAGGTTCGAGCTCCTATAATTCACCCCTCCACTTT
J: TRBJ1-6
length: 17
size: .
V: TRBV21-1
D: .

CDR3: CASRTGTKGGYTF
DNA: TGTGCCAGCAGAACCGGGACTAAGGGAGGCTACACCTTC
J: TRBJ1-2
length: 13
size: .
V: TRBV28
D: .

CDR3: CAIQRQGSYEQYF
DNA: TGTGCCATCCAGCGACAGGGATCCTACGAGCAGTACTTC
J: TRBJ2-7
length: 13
size: .
V: TRBV7-9
D: TRBD1

CDR3: CASRPTGNTEAFF
DNA: TGTGCCAGCAGACCGACGGGGAACACTGAAGCTTTCTTT
J: TRBJ1-1
length: 13
size: .
V: TRBV4-2
D: .

CDR3: CSASLLAGVGYTF
DNA: TGCAGTGCTAGTTTATTAGCGGGGGTTGGCTACACCTTC
J: TRBJ1-2
length: 13
size: .
V: TRBV20-1
D: .

CDR3: CASSLDRVGGYTF
DNA: TGTGCCAGCAGCTTAGACAGGGTCGGTGGCTACACCTTC
J: TRBJ1-2
length: 13
size: .
V: TRBV5-4
D: TRBD1

CDR3: CASSFPGQGRGTEAFF
DNA: TGTGCCAGCAGCTTCCCGGGACAGGGCAGGGGGACTGAAGCTTTCTTT
J: TRBJ1-1
length: 16
size: .
V: TRBV7-9
D: TRBD1